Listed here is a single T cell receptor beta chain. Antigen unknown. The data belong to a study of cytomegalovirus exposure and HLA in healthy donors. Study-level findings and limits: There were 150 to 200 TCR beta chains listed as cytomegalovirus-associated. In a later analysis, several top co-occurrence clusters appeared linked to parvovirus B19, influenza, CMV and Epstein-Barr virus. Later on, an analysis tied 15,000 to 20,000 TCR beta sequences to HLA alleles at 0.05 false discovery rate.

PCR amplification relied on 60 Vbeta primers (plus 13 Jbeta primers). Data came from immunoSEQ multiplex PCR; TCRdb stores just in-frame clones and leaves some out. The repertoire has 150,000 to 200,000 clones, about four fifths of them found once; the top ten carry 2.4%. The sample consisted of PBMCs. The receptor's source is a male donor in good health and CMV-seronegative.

CDR3 nucleotides: TGTGCCAGCAGTTACTCGACTCTTAGGTGGGAAGAGACCCAGTACTTC. Translating it yields CASSYSTLRWEETQYF. The rearrangement joins TRBV6-5 to TRBJ2-5; no firm D call. V lost 0 bases, J lost 3 bases, and 14 bases lay in between. Germline V gene sequence: CDR1 MNHEY, CDR2 SVGAGI. This CDR3 spans 16 amino acids.